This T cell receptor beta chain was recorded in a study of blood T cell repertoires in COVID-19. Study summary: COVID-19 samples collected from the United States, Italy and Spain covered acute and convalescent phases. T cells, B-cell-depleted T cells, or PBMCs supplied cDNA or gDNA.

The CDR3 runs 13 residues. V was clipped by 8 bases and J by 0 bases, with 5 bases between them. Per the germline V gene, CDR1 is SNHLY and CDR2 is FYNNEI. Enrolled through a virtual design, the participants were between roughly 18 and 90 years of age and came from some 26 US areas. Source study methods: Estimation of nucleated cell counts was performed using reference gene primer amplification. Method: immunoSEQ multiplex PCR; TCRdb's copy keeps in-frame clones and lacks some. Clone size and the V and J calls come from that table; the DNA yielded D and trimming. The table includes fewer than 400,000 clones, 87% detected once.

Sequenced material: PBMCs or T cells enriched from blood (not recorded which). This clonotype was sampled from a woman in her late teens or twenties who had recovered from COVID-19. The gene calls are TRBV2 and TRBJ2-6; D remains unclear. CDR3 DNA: TGTGCCAGCCGGGTCTCTGGGGCCAACGTCCTGACTTTC. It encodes CASRVSGANVLTF.